This T cell receptor beta chain was sequenced for a study of cytomegalovirus exposure and HLA in healthy donors (dated by TCRdb to the late 2010s). In terms of the full investigation: An earlier analysis of under 600 of the donors reported about 290 Gb of sequence data and some 100 million unique TCR beta sequences from roughly 200 million T cells. About 300 gigabases of sequencing data and 70 million to 100 million unique TCR sequences were included in an early release covering several hundred HLA-typed donors. Among the roughly 430 genotyped donors, 81% belonged to the genetic ancestry cluster associated with self-reported Caucasian donors. The study aimed to test whether cataloging public T cell receptors could reveal signatures of past pathogen exposure. The study profiled the T cell repertoires of about 640 subjects by immunosequencing and related them to cytomegalovirus serostatus. In addition to the first cohort of about 650 subjects, a separate validation cohort of around 110 different subjects was used. To predict cytomegalovirus infection status, the study combined high-throughput TCR immunosequencing, statistical association of individual TCRs with disease status, and machine learning. To study patterns of TCR occurrence, a later analysis re-analyzed previously published TCR beta repertoires from 666 donors and added high-resolution HLA genotyping. Rather than using new phenotypic data, the later analysis identified candidate immune exposures from TCR beta sequences and from how often those sequences occurred across donors. An earlier analysis of about 620 of the donors applied high-throughput TCR beta sequencing to assess whether each TCR beta V gene segment acted as functional or pseudogenic. Donor age, sex, ethnicity and CMV serostatus were collected together with the repertoire data. Genome-wide SNP genotypes for about 65% of the 666 donors were used in a later genetic analysis, which treated that subset as a discovery cohort. Every discovery cohort repertoire had been produced on one sequencing platform. Both class I and class II loci were covered by HLA typing, at four-digit resolution. The number of typed donors differed by locus: about 620-640 for A, B, C, DRB1 and DQB1; 522 for DQA1; 606 for DPA1; and about 450 for DPB1. Because of strong linkage in the cohort, roughly five DR-DQ haplotypes were treated as single units for association and clustering. Across about 370 genotyped donors of the cohort, an average of about 240,000 unique TCR beta nucleotide sequences per donor were sequenced, and 15% to 20% of those sequences were non-productive.

The cohort comprised around 700 healthy bone marrow donors. Cohort members were all nominally healthy when sampled, although unrecorded immune exposures were likely present. The donor was CMV seronegative and was included in the group of around 320 seronegative cohort members. A peripheral blood sample was collected from each donor, and TCR beta sequencing was performed on peripheral blood mononuclear cells. Genomic DNA was extracted from the blood cell samples with the Qiagen DNeasy Blood Extraction Kit. At the junction V is shortened by 4 bases and J by 7 bases; bases outside the gene matches: 6. The CDR3 contains 13 residues, cysteine and phenylalanine counted. Only CDR3 DNA remains: 39 bases, in frame from the first base. CDR1 and CDR2, looked up from the germline V gene, are SNHLY and FYNNEI. On this clone: The target of this receptor is not known. No per-base quality is available; no much larger clone lies one base away. This specimen includes other DNA sequences encoding the same CDR3.

On the study overall, not on this receptor specifically: A few of the identified cytomegalovirus-associated TCR beta chains were confirmed in vitro to be specific for cytomegalovirus antigens. Correlated functional status among segregating V segments might reflect linkage disequilibrium, but an unknown experimental factor could not be ruled out. While some public TCRs were present in many individuals, most TCR sequences turned up only very rarely across donors. A later analysis found that most CMV-associated TCR beta chains appeared HLA-restricted, with HLA associations seemingly driven largely by CMV exposure. In a later analysis, TCR association rates were found to vary across HLA loci, with the most associated TCRs seen for DRB1 alleles and the fewest for HLA-C alleles. In a later analysis, several top co-occurrence clusters were reported to appear linked to parvovirus B19, influenza, CMV and Epstein-Barr virus. Roughly uniform sequencing depth across donors was assumed in presence/absence analyses, although this assumption may not hold. It was suggested by the authors that the approach could potentially be generalized to other disease states and immunological phenotypes. The classifier was reported to diagnose cytomegalovirus status with high specificity and sensitivity in both the original cohort and the validation cohort. When HLA alleles, especially DR and DQ, strongly co-occurred, TCR associations were difficult to assign to individual alleles. Compared with equally common non-associated chains, HLA-associated TCR beta chains in a later analysis were more clonally expanded and had lower generation probabilities. Because counts were too low, under 20 rarely observed V segments, including chromosome 9 orphons, were left out of the earlier analysis of a few hundred of the donors. The study gave a list of some 150 TCR beta chains associated with cytomegalovirus. Because HLA typing was unavailable for some donors at each locus, only the typed subset was used in association tests. According to a later genetic analysis, donors in an Asian-associated ancestry cluster had fewer N-insertions in productive TCRs than the approximately 650-donor mean. A later genetic analysis associated a missense DCLRE1C variant with V-gene and J-gene trimming of TCR beta chains, and an independent cohort replicated the association. At a false discovery rate of 0.05, a later analysis linked some 18,000 TCR beta sequences to specific HLA alleles. For the cohort, immune exposure information was limited to CMV serostatus. In this cohort, only TCR beta chains were sequenced, and detectable features were limited by the absence of alpha or paired-chain data. A further reported finding was that TCR beta sequences accurately predicted the HLA-A and HLA-B alleles for most subjects in the first cohort. Some IMGT-functional V segments, including TRBV6-2 and TRBV6-3, could not be distinguished by the 87-base-pair reads and were therefore excluded. Broadly in line with IMGT annotations, most TCR beta V segments showed up in productive rearrangements about 87% or about 30% of the time in an earlier analysis of 587 of the donors. A cluster of highly shared sequence variants was judged likely to be a technical artifact of the sequencing pipeline.

Library prep was done by the immunoSEQ multiplex PCR assay. The multiplex PCR relied on a mix of 60 forward primers for TCR Vbeta segments and 13 reverse primers for TCR Jbeta segments. The CDR3 region of rearranged TCR beta genes was amplified from genomic DNA with a multiplex PCR assay. The Illumina HiSeq System was used to sequence the amplified TCR beta libraries as 87-base-pair reads. In the original analysis: Across the 600 to 700 repertoires, a later analysis counted 78 million or so unique TCR beta chains, some 11 million of which were shared by at least two donors. To remove PCR and sequencing errors, raw reads were error-corrected and collapsed into unique sequences using a nearest-neighbor algorithm that merged closely related sequences. To assign V, D and J gene segments, CDR3 sequences were aligned to IMGT reference sequences. Each retained sequence needed at least a six-nucleotide match to both a V gene segment and a J gene segment. Rearrangements were called productive when the CDR3 lacked stop codons and stayed in frame with V and J; all others were non-productive. CDR3 was defined by IMGT convention, running from the second conserved V-encoded cysteine to the conserved J-encoded phenylalanine. The earlier analysis of fewer than 700 of the donors excluded sequences that lacked an unambiguous match to a single V gene segment. In an earlier analysis of approximately 500 of the donors, a V segment was called functional when productive rearrangements were above 56.7%, and segregating when the standard deviation between donors exceeded 5%. To diagnose cytomegalovirus status from the catalog of TCR beta chain sequences, a statistical classification framework was built. In a later analysis, TCR nucleotide sequences were compared against IMGT/GENE-DB human TR gene sequences so that V and J genes could be assigned. The TCRdist pipeline was used in a later analysis to assign CDR3 sequences and most-parsimonious VDJ recombination scenarios. A later analysis defined each TCR beta chain by its CDR3 amino acid sequence plus V-gene family, and excluded reads lacking a unique V-gene family. As a way to deal with suspected cross-contamination and a sequencing artifact, a later analysis dropped roughly 620 nucleotide sequences that were highly shared and had low generation probability. For each public chain, a later analysis derived a clonal expansion index from normalized ranks of inferred template counts within each repertoire. Generation probabilities in a later analysis came from a VDJ recombination model fitted to out-of-frame rearrangements, and those results were checked against IGoR. Hypergeometric tests were used in a later analysis to score TCR-TCR, TCR-HLA and TCR-CMV co-occurrence, with a repertoire-size bias correction applied to the TCR pairs. False discovery rates were estimated in a later analysis by permuting HLA or CMV assignments 20 times. In a later analysis, co-occurring TCRs were grouped using DBSCAN, and TCRdist sequence similarity was added for clustering within HLA-allele-positive subsets. Repertoires with fewer than 30,000 or more than 120,000 public chains were left out of co-occurrence clustering, as were a handful of repertoires with anomalous nucleotide sharing. The clones in this table, taken by TCRdb from immuneACCESS, are in-frame only. Not every clone is retained; where verified, under half of the shortfall comes from an unresolved V gene, and the cause of the rest is unknown. V, J and clone size were drawn from that table, and D and trimming were deduced from the DNA. Present in this sample are some 130,000 clones, about 74% of which were seen just once. The leading ten clones occupy approximately 0.86% of the sample.

Sequencing was performed on PBMCs. The rearranged segments are TRBV2 and TRBJ2-7; 8 middle bases align to TRBD1. The clonotype was recovered from a woman aged 55-70 years in good health and CMV-seronegative. The CDR3 has the sequence CASSVRQGWEQYF. The DNA sequence follows: TGTGCCAGCAGTGTACGACAGGGGTGGGAGCAGTACTTC.